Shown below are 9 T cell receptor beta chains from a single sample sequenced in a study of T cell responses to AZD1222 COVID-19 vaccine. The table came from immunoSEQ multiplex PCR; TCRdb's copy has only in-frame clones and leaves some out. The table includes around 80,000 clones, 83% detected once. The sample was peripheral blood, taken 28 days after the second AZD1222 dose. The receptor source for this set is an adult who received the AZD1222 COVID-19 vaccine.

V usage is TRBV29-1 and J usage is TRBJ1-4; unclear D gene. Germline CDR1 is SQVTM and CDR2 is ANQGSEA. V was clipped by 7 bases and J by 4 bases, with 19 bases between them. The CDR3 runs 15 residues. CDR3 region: CSAAGGRSFNEKLFF. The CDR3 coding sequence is TGCAGCGCAGCCGGAGGACGGAGCTTTAATGAAAAACTGTTTTTT.

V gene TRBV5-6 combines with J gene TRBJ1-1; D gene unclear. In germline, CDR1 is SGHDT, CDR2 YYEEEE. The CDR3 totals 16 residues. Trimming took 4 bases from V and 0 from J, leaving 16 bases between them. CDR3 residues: CASSPPADPMNTEAFF. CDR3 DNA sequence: TGTGCCAGCAGCCCGCCGGCAGACCCTATGAACACTGAAGCTTTCTTT.

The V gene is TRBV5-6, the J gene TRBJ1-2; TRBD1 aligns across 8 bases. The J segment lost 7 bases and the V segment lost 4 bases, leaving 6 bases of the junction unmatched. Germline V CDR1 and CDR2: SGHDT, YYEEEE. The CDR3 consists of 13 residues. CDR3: CASSPDRGGGYTF. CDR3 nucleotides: TGTGCCAGCAGCCCCGACAGGGGCGGTGGCTACACCTTC.

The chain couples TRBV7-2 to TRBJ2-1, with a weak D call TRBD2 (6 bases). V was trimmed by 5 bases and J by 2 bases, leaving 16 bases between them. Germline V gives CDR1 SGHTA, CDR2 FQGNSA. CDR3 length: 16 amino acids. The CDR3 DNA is TGTGCCAGCAGCCCGTTCGGGGGAGGCCCCTACAATGAGCAGTTCTTC. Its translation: CASSPFGGGPYNEQFF. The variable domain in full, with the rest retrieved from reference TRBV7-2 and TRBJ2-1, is GAGVSQSPSNKVTEKGKDVELRCDPISGHTALYWYRQSLGQGLEFLIYFQGNSAPDKSGLPSDRFSAERTGGSVSTLTIQRTQQEDSAVYLCASSPFGGGPYNEQFFGPGTRLTVL.

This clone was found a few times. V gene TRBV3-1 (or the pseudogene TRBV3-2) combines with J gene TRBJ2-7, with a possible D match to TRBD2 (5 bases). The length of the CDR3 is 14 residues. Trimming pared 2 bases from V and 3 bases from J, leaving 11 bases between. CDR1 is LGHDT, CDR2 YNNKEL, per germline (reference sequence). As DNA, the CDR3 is TGTGCCAGCAGCCAACGGGGAGCCATCTACGAGCAGTACTTC. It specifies CASSQRGAIYEQYF.

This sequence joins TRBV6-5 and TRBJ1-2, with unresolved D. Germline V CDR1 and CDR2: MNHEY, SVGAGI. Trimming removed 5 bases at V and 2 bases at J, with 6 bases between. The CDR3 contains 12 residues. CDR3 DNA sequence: TGTGCCAGCAGTCAGGAGAACTATGGCTACACCTTC. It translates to CASSQENYGYTF.

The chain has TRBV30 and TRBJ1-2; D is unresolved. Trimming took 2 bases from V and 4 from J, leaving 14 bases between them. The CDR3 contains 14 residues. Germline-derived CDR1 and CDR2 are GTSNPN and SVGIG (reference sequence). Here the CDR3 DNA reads TGTGCCTGGAGTCTAGGGTCGGTGGCCTATGGCTACACCTTC. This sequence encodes CAWSLGSVAYGYTF. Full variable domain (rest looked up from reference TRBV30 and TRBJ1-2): SQTIHQWPATLVQPVGSPLSLECTVEGTSNPNLYWYRQAAGRGLQLLFYSVGIGQISSEVPQNLSASRPQDRQFILSSKKLLLSDSGFYLCAWSLGSVAYGYTFGSGTRLTVV.

CDR3 protein: CASSLTGTNQPQHF. DNA of the CDR3: TGTGCCAGCAGCTTGACAGGGACAAATCAGCCCCAGCATTTT. This chain uses TRBV7-9 with TRBJ1-5; 7 nucleotides match TRBD1. V dropped 3 bases and J dropped 4; count of bases not matched to a gene: 3. This CDR3 has 14 amino acids. Germline loops: CDR1 SEHNR, CDR2 FQNEAQ (reference sequence).

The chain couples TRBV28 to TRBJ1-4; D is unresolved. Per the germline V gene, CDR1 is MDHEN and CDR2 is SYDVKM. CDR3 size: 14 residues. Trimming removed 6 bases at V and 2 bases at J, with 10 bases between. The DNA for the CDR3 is TGTGCCAGCAGCCTTCAGGTTACTAATGAAAAACTGTTTTTT. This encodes CASSLQVTNEKLFF.